Listed below are T cell receptor beta chains from one sample, sequenced in a study of T cell changes during pregnancy in multiple sclerosis. TCRdb keeps only in-frame clones here, not all; method: immunoSEQ multiplex PCR. Found here are approximately 32,000 clones, approximately 90% of them singletons; the top ten hold around 5.1%. The source was CD8+ T cells from peripheral blood mononuclear cells, collected in the first trimester of pregnancy. The receptors stem from a female donor with multiple sclerosis, enrolled in a pregnancy study. The CDR3 runs from the conserved cysteine through the conserved F or W. The order of the fields is J gene, clone size, V gene, D gene, CDR3 DNA, CDR3 protein. D genes are given only for firm matches. Not all rows give a size; the values are once, few, many and, for expanded clones, a class.

TRBJ1-5	NA	TRBV9	TRBD1	TGTGCCAGCGGGACAGGGGTGAGCAATCAGCCCCAGCATTTT	CASGTGVSNQPQHF
TRBJ2-2	once	TRBV19	TRBD2	TGTGCCAGTACGGACCAAGGGCTAGCGGGAGTCACCGGGGAGCTGTTTTTT	CASTDQGLAGVTGELFF
TRBJ2-3	NA	TRBV7-6	TRBD2	TGTGCCAGCAGCTTGATAGCGGGAGGTAGCTCAGATACGCAGTATTTT	CASSLIAGGSSDTQYF
TRBJ2-1	NA	TRBV5-6	TRBD2	TGTGCCAGCAGCCCTATAGCGGGAGGTTACAATGAGCAGTTCTTC	CASSPIAGGYNEQFF
TRBJ1-4	NA	TRBV4-1	NA	TGCGCCAGCAGCCCCCAGGAGGGCTATAATGAAAAACTGTTTTTT	CASSPQEGYNEKLFF
TRBJ2-5	NA	TRBV7-3	TRBD2	TGTGCCAGCAGCTTATGGGGACTAGCTTCGGGGGAGACCCAGTACTTC	CASSLWGLASGETQYF
TRBJ1-3	NA	TRBV7-2	NA	TGTGCCAGCAGCCGTAAACGGGACTCAGGAAACACCATATATTTT	CASSRKRDSGNTIYF
TRBJ1-2	NA	TRBV19	NA	TGTGCCAGTACCTGGGGAAGGGGGAACTATGGCTACACCTTC	CASTWGRGNYGYTF
TRBJ2-7	NA	TRBV7-7	TRBD1	TGTGCTAGCAGCCTTAACAGGGGGACCGCCTACGAGCAGTACTTC	CASSLNRGTAYEQYF
TRBJ2-3	NA	TRBV10-3	NA	TGTGCCATCAGTAAAGAAGCGGACACAGATACGCAGTATTTT	CAISKEADTDTQYF
TRBJ2-3	NA	TRBV6-4	TRBD2	TGTGCCAGCAGTGACGTGGCGGGAGGGCTTAGAGATACGCAGTATTTT	CASSDVAGGLRDTQYF
TRBJ2-1	NA	TRBV30	NA	TGTGCCTGGAGTCCACTCCAATACAATGAGCAGTTCTTC	CAWSPLQYNEQFF
TRBJ2-4	NA	TRBV30	NA	TGTGCCTGGAGTGGCTTTCTCGAGGGCATTCAGTACTTC	CAWSGFLEGIQYF
TRBJ2-3	NA	TRBV28	NA	TGTGCCAGCAGTTTCGTCCTAGGCACAGATACGCAGTATTTT	CASSFVLGTDTQYF
TRBJ1-4	NA	TRBV19	NA	TGTGCCAGTAGTACTGGCGGGCTTCCGACTAATGAAAAACTGTTTTTT	CASSTGGLPTNEKLFF
TRBJ2-5	NA	TRBV9	TRBD1	TGTGCCAGCAGCGTGCGACAGGGGGCGGGAGAGACCCAGTACTTC	CASSVRQGAGETQYF
TRBJ2-7	NA	TRBV5-6	TRBD2	TGTGCCAGCAGCTTTTGGTCTAGCGGGATCGAGCAGTACTTC	CASSFWSSGIEQYF
TRBJ2-3	NA	TRBV6-5	TRBD2	TGTGCCAGCAGTCACCCTAGCGGTGGGGCGGATACGCAGTATTTT	CASSHPSGGADTQYF
TRBJ2-1	NA	TRBV19	NA	TGTGCCAGTAGTATAGGAGTGGAGGGGGGGGGCAATGAGCAGTTCTTC	CASSIGVEGGGNEQFF
TRBJ2-7	NA	TRBV2	NA	TGTGCCAGCAGTGACGGTCTTCACTACGAGCAGTACTTC	CASSDGLHYEQYF
TRBJ2-3	NA	TRBV27	NA	TGTGCCAGCAGAGGTTCGGGAGCGGATACGCAGTATTTT	CASRGSGADTQYF
TRBJ2-7	once	TRBV6-6	NA	TGTGCCAGCAGCGATCTTGGTCTGGGCCACGAGCAGTACTTC	CASSDLGLGHEQYF
TRBJ2-3	NA	TRBV4-1	TRBD2	TGCGCCAGCAGCCCCTACGGACTAGCGGGCAGCACAGATACGCAGTATTTT	CASSPYGLAGSTDTQYF
TRBJ2-3	once	TRBV7-9	NA	TGTGCCAGCAGCTCTCTAACGCGTGGCGGGGATACGCAGTATTTT	CASSSLTRGGDTQYF
TRBJ2-5	NA	TRBV18	NA	TGTGCCAGCTCACGACAGGATAAACAAGAGACCCAGTACTTC	CASSRQDKQETQYF
TRBJ2-7	NA	TRBV4-1	NA	TGCGCCAGCAGCCAATTTGCGGACTACGAGCAGTACTTC	CASSQFADYEQYF
TRBJ2-7	NA	TRBV4-1	TRBD2	TGCGCCAGCAGCCAAGATCCTAGCGGGAAACCGGGATACGAGCAGTACTTC	CASSQDPSGKPGYEQYF
TRBJ2-7	NA	TRBV4-1	TRBD1	TGCGCCAGCAGCCCACTACAGGGGCCCTACGAGCAGTACTTC	CASSPLQGPYEQYF
TRBJ1-1	NA	TRBV4-1	NA	TGCGCCAGCAGCCTCCGGGGGGAGGACACTGAAGCTTTCTTT	CASSLRGEDTEAFF
TRBJ2-2	NA	TRBV5-4	TRBD2	TGTGCCAGCAGCTCTCGACTAGCGGGAGTAGATGACACCGGGGAGCTGTTTTTT	CASSSRLAGVDDTGELFF
TRBJ2-3	NA	TRBV10-3	NA	TGTGCCATCAGGAATAGCGTCACGGTGGCAGATACGCAGTATTTT	CAIRNSVTVADTQYF
TRBJ2-1	once	TRBV28	TRBD2	TGTGCCAGCAGATTAGCGGGAGGGTCTTACAATGAGCAGTTCTTC	CASRLAGGSYNEQFF
TRBJ2-5	NA	TRBV10-3	NA	TGTGCCATCAGTGTGGATCCGGGAAGGTGGGAGACCCAGTACTTC	CAISVDPGRWETQYF
TRBJ1-2	NA	TRBV27	NA	TGTGCCAGCAGTTTAGGCGTATTGGGACAAGGCCGGCCTGGGGTATTGGATTATGGCTACACCTTC	CASSLGVLGQGRPGVLDYGYTF
TRBJ1-4	NA	TRBV29-1	NA	TGCAGCGTGGAACTTGCAACTAATGAAAAACTGTTTTTT	CSVELATNEKLFF
TRBJ2-1	NA	TRBV27	NA	TGTGCCAGCAGTTTCCCCAGGGGAAATGAGTTCTTC	CASSFPRGNEFF
TRBJ2-7	NA	TRBV28	TRBD1	TGTGCCAGCAGTTTACCTCCGGGACAGGAGCAGATGAACGAGCAGTACTTC	CASSLPPGQEQMNEQYF
TRBJ2-2	few	TRBV6-4	TRBD1	TGTGCCAGCAGCGCGACAGGGGGCTCCACCGGGGAGCTGTTTTTT	CASSATGGSTGELFF
TRBJ1-1	NA	TRBV5-4	NA	TGTGCCAGCAGCGAGGATCCGGGGGGCGCGGTCACTGAAGCTTTCTTT	CASSEDPGGAVTEAFF
TRBJ2-7	NA	TRBV7-9	TRBD1	TGTGCCAGCAGCTCCGGGACAGCCTCCTACGAGCAGTACTTC	CASSSGTASYEQYF
TRBJ2-5	NA	TRBV2	TRBD2	TGTGCCAGCAGCAACCGGACTAGCGGGAGCCTACAAGAGACCCAGTACTTC	CASSNRTSGSLQETQYF
TRBJ2-7	NA	TRBV9	NA	TGTGCCAGCAGCGTACTTCAGGGGAGTCTCTACGAGCAGTACTTC	CASSVLQGSLYEQYF
TRBJ1-4	NA	TRBV7-9	NA	TGTGCCAGCAGCTTAACAACAGAAAATGAAAAACTGTTTTTT	CASSLTTENEKLFF
TRBJ2-1	NA	TRBV7-9	NA	TGTGCCAGCAGCGTATCTCCGGGAGCGGGCGATGAGCAGTTCTTC	CASSVSPGAGDEQFF